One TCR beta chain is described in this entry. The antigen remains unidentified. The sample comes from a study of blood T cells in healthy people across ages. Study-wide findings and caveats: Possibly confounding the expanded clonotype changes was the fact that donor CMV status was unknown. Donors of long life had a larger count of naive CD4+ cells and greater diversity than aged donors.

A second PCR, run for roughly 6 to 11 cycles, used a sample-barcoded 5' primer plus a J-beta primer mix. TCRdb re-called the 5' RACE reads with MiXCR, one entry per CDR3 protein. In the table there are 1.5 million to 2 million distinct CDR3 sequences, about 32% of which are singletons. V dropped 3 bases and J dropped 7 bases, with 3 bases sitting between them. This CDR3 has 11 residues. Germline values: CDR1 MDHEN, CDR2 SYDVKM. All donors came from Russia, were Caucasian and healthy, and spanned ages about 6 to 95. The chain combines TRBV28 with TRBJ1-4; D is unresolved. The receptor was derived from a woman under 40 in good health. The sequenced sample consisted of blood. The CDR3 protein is CASSFSEKLFF. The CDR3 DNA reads TGTGCCAGCAGTTTCAGTGAAAAACTGTTTTTT.